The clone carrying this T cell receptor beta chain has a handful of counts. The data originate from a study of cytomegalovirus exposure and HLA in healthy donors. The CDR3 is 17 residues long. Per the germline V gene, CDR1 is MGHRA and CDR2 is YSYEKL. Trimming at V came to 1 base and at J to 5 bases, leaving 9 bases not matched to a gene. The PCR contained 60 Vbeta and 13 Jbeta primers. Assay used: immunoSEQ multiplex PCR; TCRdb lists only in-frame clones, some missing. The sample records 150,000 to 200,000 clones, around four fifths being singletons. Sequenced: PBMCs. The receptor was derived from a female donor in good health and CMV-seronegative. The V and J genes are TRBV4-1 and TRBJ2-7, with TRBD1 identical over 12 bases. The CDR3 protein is CASSQGPRGTGGHEQYF. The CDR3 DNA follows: TGCGCCAGCAGCCAAGGACCCCGTGGGACAGGGGGCCACGAGCAGTACTTC.